This T cell receptor (beta chain) was documented in a study of blood T cells in healthy people across ages. Study-level information: In model experiments, template switching was able to capture about one barcoded beta molecule for every two T cells that were present. Study results and caveats: Compared with aged donors, long-lived donors showed fewer expanded clones, suggesting selection.

Russia was home to the donors, healthy Caucasian individuals aged about 6 to 90. This clonotype was found a few times. Its antigen is unknown. Through a sample-barcoded 5' primer and a J-beta primer mix, a second PCR was run for roughly 6 to 12 cycles. One entry per CDR3 protein results from TCRdb running MiXCR on the 5' RACE reads. Seen here are 1,500,000 or so distinct CDR3 sequences, roughly 43% observed once, and the top ten hold approximately 4.1%. The CDR3 extends over 13 amino acids. Germline V gene sequence: CDR1 MGHRA, CDR2 YSYEKL. V was shortened by 3 bases and J by 5 bases, with 10 bases between the two germline ends.

This clonotype was sampled from a woman under 30 in good health. V gene TRBV4-1 combines with J gene TRBJ2-5; D perhaps matches TRBD2 (5 bases). Sequencing input: blood. Written as DNA, the CDR3 is TGCGCCAGCAGCCAGGGAGTAGTTGAGACCCAGTACTTC. Translating it yields CASSQGVVETQYF.